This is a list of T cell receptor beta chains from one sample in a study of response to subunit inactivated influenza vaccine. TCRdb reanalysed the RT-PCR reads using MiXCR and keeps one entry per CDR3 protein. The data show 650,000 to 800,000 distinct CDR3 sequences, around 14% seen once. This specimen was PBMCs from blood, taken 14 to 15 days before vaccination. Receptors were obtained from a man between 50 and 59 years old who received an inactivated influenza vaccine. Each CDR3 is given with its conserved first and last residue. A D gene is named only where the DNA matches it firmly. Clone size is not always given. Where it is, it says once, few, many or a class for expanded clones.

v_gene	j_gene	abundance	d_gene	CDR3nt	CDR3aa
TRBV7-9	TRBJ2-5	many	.	TGTGCCAGCAACCCCGGGTCAGTCCGGGCAGAGACCCAGTACTTC	CASNPGSVRAETQYF
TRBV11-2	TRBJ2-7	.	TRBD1	TGTGCCAGCAGCCTCCAAGACAGGGCCTTCTACGAGCAGTACTTC	CASSLQDRAFYEQYF
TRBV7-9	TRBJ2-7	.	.	TGTACCAGCAGCTTGGGGAAGTACGAGCAGTACTTC	CTSSLGKYEQYF
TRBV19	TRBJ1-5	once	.	TGTGCCAGTAGTATAGCGGACAGTGATCAGCCCCAGCATTTT	CASSIADSDQPQHF
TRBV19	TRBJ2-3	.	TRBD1	TGTGCCAGTAGTCTTCGACAGGGGAACGCAGATACGCAGTATTTT	CASSLRQGNADTQYF
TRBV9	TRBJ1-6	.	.	TGTGCCAGCAGCGTAGGCCCAGGATATAATTCACCCCTCCACTTT	CASSVGPGYNSPLHF
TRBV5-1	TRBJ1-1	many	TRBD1	TGCGCCAGCAGCTTCTCACAGGGGCCGGGCACTGAAGCTTTCTTT	CASSFSQGPGTEAFF
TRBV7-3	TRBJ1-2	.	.	TGTGCCAGCAGCCCCTTCGGGGGGCTCTCCTATGGCTACACCTTC	CASSPFGGLSYGYTF
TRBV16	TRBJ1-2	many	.	TGTGCCAGCAGCCAAAATAACTATGGCTACACCTTC	CASSQNNYGYTF
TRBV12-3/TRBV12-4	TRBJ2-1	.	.	TGTGCCAGCAGTTTCGTTTTGGGGGTTTACAATGAGCAGTTCTTC	CASSFVLGVYNEQFF
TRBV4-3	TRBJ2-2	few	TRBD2	TGCGCCAGCAGCCAAGACTTCAGACTAGCGACCGGGGAGCTGTTTTTT	CASSQDFRLATGELFF
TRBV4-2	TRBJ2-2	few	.	TGTGCCAGCAGCCAAGATCTAAACTATGGTCTCACCGGGGAGCTGTTTTTT	CASSQDLNYGLTGELFF
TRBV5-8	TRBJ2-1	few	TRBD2	TGTGCCAGCAGCTTTATACTAGCGGGGGGGTTTGAGCAGTTCTTC	CASSFILAGGFEQFF
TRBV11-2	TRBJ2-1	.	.	TGTGCCAGCAGCTCCCTGGACGGATACAATGAGCAGTTCTTC	CASSSLDGYNEQFF
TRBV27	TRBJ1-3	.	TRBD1	TGTGCCAGCAGTTTAGAGTACAGGGGGGTAAACACCATATATTTT	CASSLEYRGVNTIYF
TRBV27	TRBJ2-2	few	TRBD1	TGTGCCAGCAGTCCGGGACAGGGAATCGGGGAGCTGTTTTTT	CASSPGQGIGELFF
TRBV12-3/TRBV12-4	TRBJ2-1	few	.	TGTGCCAGCAGTTTGAGCGTCAATGAGCAGTTCTTC	CASSLSVNEQFF
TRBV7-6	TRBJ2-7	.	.	TGTGCCAGCAGCTCAACGACAGGCCTCCTTGGCTACGAGCAGTACTTC	CASSSTTGLLGYEQYF
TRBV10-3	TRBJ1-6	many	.	TGTGCCATCCGACCGGGGGCCGCGGATTCACCCCTCCACTTT	CAIRPGAADSPLHF
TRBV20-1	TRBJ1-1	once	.	TGCAGTGCCGAGGGAACAACCTTTTCCACTGAAGCTTTCTTT	CSAEGTTFSTEAFF
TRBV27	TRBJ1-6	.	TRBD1	TGTGCCAGCAGGAGAGACAGGGGGCTGACACCCCTCCACTTT	CASRRDRGLTPLHF
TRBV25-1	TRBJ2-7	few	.	TGTGCCAGCAGCCGGAGGGGCAGCGCCTACGAGCAGTACTTC	CASSRRGSAYEQYF
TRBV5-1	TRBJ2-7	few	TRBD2	TGCGCCAGCAGCCCTCAGCGGGGGGGGACCTACGAGCAGTACTTC	CASSPQRGGTYEQYF
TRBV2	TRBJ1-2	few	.	TGTGCCAGCAGTGAATTGCGCAGGGGCACGGAAGGCTACACCTTC	CASSELRRGTEGYTF
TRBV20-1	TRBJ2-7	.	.	TGCAGTGCCACCGGACCAAGCTCCTACGAGCAGTACTTC	CSATGPSSYEQYF
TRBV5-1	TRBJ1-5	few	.	TGCGCCAGCAGGGCGGCAGGCAATCAGCCCCAGCATTTT	CASRAAGNQPQHF
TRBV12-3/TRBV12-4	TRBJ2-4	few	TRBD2	TGTGCCAGCAGTGCTCCCGGACTAGCGGGAGGGGGGGGCATTCAGTACTTC	CASSAPGLAGGGGIQYF
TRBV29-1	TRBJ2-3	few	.	TGCAGCGCGTCGGGTACCACGGCAGATACGCAGTATTTT	CSASGTTADTQYF
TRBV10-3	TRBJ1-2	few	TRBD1	TGTGCCATTATGGGACAGAGCCTCTATGGCTACACCTTC	CAIMGQSLYGYTF
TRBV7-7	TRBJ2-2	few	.	TGTGCCAGCAGCCCAGCCGGGACACCCACCGGGGAGCTGTTTTTT	CASSPAGTPTGELFF
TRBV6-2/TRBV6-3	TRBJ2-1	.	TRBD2	TGTGCCAGCAGTTACTCGGCGGGAGATACCTACAATGAGCAGTTCTTC	CASSYSAGDTYNEQFF
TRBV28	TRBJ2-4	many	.	TGTGCCAGCAAGACACAGGGAATCCTAGCCAAAAACATTCAGTACTTC	CASKTQGILAKNIQYF
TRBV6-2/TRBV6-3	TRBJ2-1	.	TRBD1	TGTGCCAGCAGTTACCGTGGACAGGGGGCCCTGAGGTCCTACAATGAGCAGTTCTTC	CASSYRGQGALRSYNEQFF
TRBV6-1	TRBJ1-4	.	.	TGTGCCAGCAGCCTGGACTCCTCACAGAATGAAAAACTGTTTTTT	CASSLDSSQNEKLFF
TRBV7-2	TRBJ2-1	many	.	TGTGCCAGCAGCCTTACGGGAACCTCCTACAATGAGCAGTTCTTC	CASSLTGTSYNEQFF
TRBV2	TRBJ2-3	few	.	TGTGCCAGCAGTGCCCGGGAGCATACGCAGTATTTT	CASSAREHTQYF
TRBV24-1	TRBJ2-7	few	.	TGTGCCACCAGCGCCCGGGACTACGAGCAGTACTTC	CATSARDYEQYF
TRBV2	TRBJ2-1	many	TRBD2	TGTGCCAGTGTTGGGGCTAGCGGGCCACCGAGCTCCTACAATGAGCAGTTCTTC	CASVGASGPPSSYNEQFF
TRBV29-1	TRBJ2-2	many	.	TGCAGCGTTGCCCACAGGGCCGGGGAGCTGTTTTTT	CSVAHRAGELFF
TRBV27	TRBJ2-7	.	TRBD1	TGTGCCAGCAGTTTCTCCGGGACAGGGGCCACCTACGAGCAGTACTTC	CASSFSGTGATYEQYF
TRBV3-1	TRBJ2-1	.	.	TGTGCCAGCAGCCAAGCAAGAGGGATAGCGTCTACGAAAAGCAATGAGCAGTTCTTC	CASSQARGIASTKSNEQFF
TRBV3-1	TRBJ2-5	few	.	TGTGCCAGCAGCCCCGGAGGGTTGGGGCGAGAGACCCAGTACTTC	CASSPGGLGRETQYF
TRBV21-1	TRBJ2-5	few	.	TGTGCCAGCAGCAAAGTCAGGGGGGCGCGATATGAGACCCAGTACTTC	CASSKVRGARYETQYF
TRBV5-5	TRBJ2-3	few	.	TGTGCCTGTTTTCAGGAGGCCACAGATACGCAGTATTTT	CACFQEATDTQYF
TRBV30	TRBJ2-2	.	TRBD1	TGTGCCTGGTCACAGGGGCCTGCCGGGGAGCTGTTTTTT	CAWSQGPAGELFF
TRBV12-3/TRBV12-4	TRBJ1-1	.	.	TGTGCCAGCAGTTTAAACCGGGCACTGAACACTGAAGCTTTCTTT	CASSLNRALNTEAFF
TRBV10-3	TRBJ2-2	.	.	TGTGCCATCAGTGAGCCTACAATCGGGGAGCTGTTTTTT	CAISEPTIGELFF
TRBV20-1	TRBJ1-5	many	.	TGCAGTGCTAGACCGAACAATCAGCCCCAGCATTTT	CSARPNNQPQHF
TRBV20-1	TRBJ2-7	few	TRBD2	TGCAGTGTCGGGGGGGGCAGTACCTACGAGCAGTACTTC	CSVGGGSTYEQYF
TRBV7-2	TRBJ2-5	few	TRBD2	TGTGCCAGCAGCTTTGCGACTAGCGGGGGGACCCAGTACTTC	CASSFATSGGTQYF
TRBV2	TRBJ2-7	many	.	TGTGCCAGCAGTGAACAGGGGACCTACGAGCAGTACTTC	CASSEQGTYEQYF